The 24 T cell receptor beta chains listed next were all sequenced from one sample in a study of blood T cell repertoires in COVID-19. TCRdb's table, derived via immunoSEQ multiplex PCR, lists solely in-frame clones and lacks some. The data show about 130,000 clones, with 70% to 90% seen just once and approximately 1.1% held by the top ten. The sample taken for sequencing was peripheral blood. The source is a woman over 75 with acute or convalescent COVID-19.

This clone was observed a single time. The rearrangement joins TRBV3-1 (or the pseudogene TRBV3-2) to TRBJ2-1, with 7 bases aligning to TRBD1. Germline assignment: CDR1 LGHDT and CDR2 YNNKEL (reference sequence). CDR3 length: 15 amino acids. The V and J ends lost 1 base and 3 bases, in that order; junction bases with no gene match: 3. The CDR3 bases are TGTGCCAGCAGCCAAGGAGGGGGCGGCTACAATGAGCAGTTCTTC. Translation gives CASSQGGGGYNEQFF.

The chain carries TRBV27 and TRBJ1-5; D gene ambiguous. Germline CDR1 MNHEY, CDR2 SMNVEV (reference sequence). This CDR3 comprises 14 residues. Trimming left V 6 bases short and J 0 bases short, with 9 bases between. CDR3 sequence reads: CASRRAGSNQPQHF. CDR3 nucleotide sequence: TGTGCCAGCAGACGGGCGGGTAGCAATCAGCCCCAGCATTTT.

The rearrangement uses TRBV6-5 and TRBJ2-3; 8 nucleotides line up with TRBD2. The CDR3 is 15 residues long. The V gene end was trimmed by 6 bases and the J gene end by 4 bases; junction bases not matched to a gene: 9. Germline assignment: CDR1 MNHEY and CDR2 SVGAGI. Here the CDR3 reads CASSSGTSIADTQYF. CDR3 DNA: TGTGCCAGCAGCTCCGGGACTAGTATTGCAGATACGCAGTATTTT.

This sequence joins TRBV7-9 and TRBJ1-3; 7 positions match TRBD1. Germline CDR1 and CDR2: SEHNR and FQNEAQ (reference sequence). J lost 2 bases, V lost 3 bases, and 4 bases had no gene match. This CDR3 comprises 15 residues. CDR3 nucleotide sequence: TGTGCCAGCAGCTTCGGTGACAGGGCTGGAAACACCATATATTTT. It codes for CASSFGDRAGNTIYF.

The chain is built from TRBV3-1 (or the pseudogene TRBV3-2) and TRBJ1-1; no clear D gene. Germline CDR1 reads LGHDT; CDR2 reads YNNKEL (reference sequence). The CDR3 spans 12 residues. The ends were cut back, 4 bases at V and 6 bases at J, with 9 bases in the middle. CDR3 in DNA: TGTGCCAGCAGCCGACGTAGCGCTGAAGCTTTCTTT. It specifies CASSRRSAEAFF.

V is TRBV21-1 and J is TRBJ2-3; no DNA check was done on the table's D call, TRBD2. TRBV21-1 counts as a pseudogene. This CDR3 has 17 amino acids. The CDR3, as DNA: TGTGCCAGCAGCAAGGGGGCAGCGGGAGGGCCGGGAGATACGCAGTATTTT. It encodes CASSKGAAGGPGDTQYF.

The V gene is TRBV28, the J gene TRBJ1-2; 12 bases map to TRBD1. This CDR3 has 17 amino acids. CDR1 is MDHEN, CDR2 SYDVKM, per germline. V dropped 7 bases and J dropped 6; count of bases not matched to a gene: 15. CDR3 sequence: CASNPPPGTGGADGYTF. In DNA form, the CDR3 reads TGTGCCAGCAATCCTCCCCCAGGGACAGGGGGCGCGGATGGCTACACCTTC.

This clone occurred a few times. CDR3 DNA sequence: TGTGCCAGCAGTTACTCGGGGACTAGCGGCTTAAATGAGCAGTTCTTC. Residues: CASSYSGTSGLNEQFF. The chain links TRBV6-5 to TRBJ2-1; 11 bases are a match to TRBD2. With 0 bases clipped from V and 7 bases from J, the junction kept 5 bases outside the gene matches. Germline CDR1 and CDR2: MNHEY and SVGAGI. This CDR3 region has 16 residues.

This sequence joins TRBV7-2 and TRBJ2-7; 7 bases are shared with TRBD2. The CDR3 runs 14 residues. V was pared by 2 bases and J by 6 bases, with 7 bases of the junction left unmatched. CDR1 and CDR2 (germline): SGHTA, FQGNSA. CDR3 sequence reads: CASSLLYGGIEQYF. For the CDR3, the DNA is TGTGCCAGCAGCTTATTATACGGGGGGATCGAGCAGTACTTC.

The rearrangement uses TRBV9 and TRBJ1-1, with D perhaps TRBD1 (5 bases). CDR3 length equals 17 residues. V was trimmed by 3 bases and J by 0 bases, leaving 18 bases between them. Germline V CDR1 and CDR2: SGDLS, YYNGEE. CDR3 coding DNA: TGTGCCAGCAGCGCCCCCGGGGGGGGGTACCTGAACACTGAAGCTTTCTTT. Amino acids: CASSAPGGGYLNTEAFF.

The chain carries TRBV5-4 and TRBJ2-3, with D unclear. CDR3 length: 12 amino acids. The V gene lost 0 bases and the J gene lost 6 bases, with 5 bases spanning the gap. Germline V gene sequence: CDR1 SGHNT, CDR2 YYREEE (reference sequence). The CDR3 reads CASSLVSDTQYF. In DNA form, the CDR3 reads TGTGCCAGCAGCTTGGTATCGGATACGCAGTATTTT.

The V gene is TRBV28, the J gene TRBJ2-7; 8 nucleotides match TRBD2. Germline V lookup: CDR1 MDHEN, CDR2 SYDVKM. V lost 7 bases, J lost 4 bases, and 12 bases stayed unmatched. The CDR3 totals 15 residues. CDR3 nucleotides: TGTGCCAGCACTATGGCGGGGGCGGGAGGTTACGAGCAGTACTTC. Its protein is CASTMAGAGGYEQYF.

Details on this clone: Sequence at one end of the junction differs from germline and may be a read error. The chain links TRBV7-7 to TRBJ2-3; weak D call: TRBD2 (6 bases). CDR1 is SSHAT and CDR2 is FNYEAQ in the germline V gene (reference sequence). CDR3 length: 14 residues. CDR3 protein: CASSSSGRTDTQYF. CDR3 coding DNA: TGTGCTAGCAGCTCGAGCGGGCGCACAGATACGCAGTATTTT. Filled out from reference TRBV7-7 and TRBJ2-3, the complete variable domain reads GAGVSQSPRYKVTKRGQDVTLRCDPISSHATLYWYQQALGQGPEFLTYFNYEAQPDKSGLPSDRFSAERPEGSISTLTIQRTEQRDSAMYRCASSSSGRTDTQYFGPGTRLTVL.

The rearrangement joins TRBV25-1 to TRBJ1-1; possibly TRBD1 for D (6 bases). The germline CDR1 and CDR2 sequences are MGHDK and SYGVNS. The CDR3 contains 14 residues. Trimming left V 4 bases short and J 4 bases short, with 13 bases between. In nucleotides, the CDR3 is TGTGCCAGCAGTGGTTGGGGGCAGGTCACTGAAGCTTTCTTT. It specifies CASSGWGQVTEAFF.

The V and J genes are TRBV28 and TRBJ2-7; 8 nucleotides align to TRBD2. V lost 2 bases, J lost 4 bases, and 7 bases stayed unmatched. Per the germline V gene, CDR1 is MDHEN and CDR2 is SYDVKM. There are 15 residues in the CDR3. The CDR3 spells CASSLPGLESYEQYF. In DNA, the CDR3 is TGTGCCAGCAGTTTACCGGGACTAGAATCATACGAGCAGTACTTC.

This chain joins TRBV11-2 and TRBJ2-5, with D possibly being TRBD2 (6 bases). Trimming removed 4 bases at V and 2 bases at J, with 11 bases between. Per germline, CDR1 SGHAT and CDR2 FQNNGV. The CDR3 has 14 residues. The CDR3, as DNA: TGTGCCAGCAGCTCCGGGGCGGGACAAGAGACCCAGTACTTC. This translates into CASSSGAGQETQYF. Filled out from reference TRBV11-2 and TRBJ2-5, the complete variable domain reads EAGVAQSPRYKIIEKRQSVAFWCNPISGHATLYWYQQILGQGPKLLIQFQNNGVVDDSQLPKDRFSAERLKGVDSTLKIQPAKLEDSAVYLCASSSGAGQETQYFGPGTRLLVL.

The chain employs TRBV3-1 (or the pseudogene TRBV3-2) and TRBJ2-3; a weak D match, TRBD2 (6 bases). This CDR3 comprises 14 residues. The V and J ends lost 5 bases and 7 bases respectively, with 16 bases between them. Germline V gives CDR1 LGHDT, CDR2 YNNKEL (reference sequence). The CDR3 region has the DNA TGTGCCAGCAGCAATCCAACTAGCTTAAATACGCAGTATTTT. This translates into CASSNPTSLNTQYF.

This clone appeared once. V gene TRBV5-1 combines with J gene TRBJ2-2; D unresolved. V gave up 1 base and J gave up 1 base, with 8 bases separating them. CDR3 length: 15 amino acids. Germline lookup yields CDR1 SGHRS and CDR2 YFSETQ. CDR3 in DNA: TGCGCCAGCAGCTTGTCTGTCAGGAACACCGGGGAGCTGTTTTTT. Translating gives CASSLSVRNTGELFF.

The chain recombines TRBV5-5 with TRBJ1-1, with 9 positions matching TRBD1. The ends lost 4 bases at V and 1 base at J; junction bases unmatched: 11. CDR3 length: 17 residues. CDR1 SGHKS and CDR2 YYEKEE come from the germline V gene (reference sequence). The CDR3 sequence is CASSIQVKTGGNTEAFF. The CDR3 region has the DNA TGTGCCAGCAGCATACAGGTAAAGACAGGGGGGAACACTGAAGCTTTCTTT.

This chain joins TRBV28 and TRBJ1-2; 8 bases agree with TRBD1. The CDR3 runs to 16 residues. J lost 3 bases, V lost 6 bases, and 12 bases had no gene match. Germline assignment: CDR1 MDHEN and CDR2 SYDVKM. The CDR3 coding sequence is TGTGCCAGCAGACCTCACCGACAGGGGTTGGACTATGGCTACACCTTC. This translates into CASRPHRQGLDYGYTF.

The chain uses TRBV6-5 and TRBJ2-1; tentative D call: TRBD1 (7 bases). The CDR3 runs to 15 residues. The V and J ends lost 6 bases and 6 bases respectively, with 18 bases between them. In germline, CDR1 is MNHEY, CDR2 SVGAGI. The CDR3 loop is CASSLQGGGSNEQFF. In DNA, the CDR3 is TGTGCCAGCAGCCTCCAGGGGGGCGGGTCCAATGAGCAGTTCTTC.

The chain joins TRBV7-6 to TRBJ1-6; the D is unclear. Between the trimmed V and J ends, which lost 5 bases and 0 bases, there was a span of 11 bases. The CDR3 sequence is 16 residues long. The V gene's germline CDR1 is SGHVS and CDR2 FNYEAQ. The CDR3 protein is CASSPTGSSYNSPLHF. The CDR3 DNA is TGTGCCAGCAGCCCGACTGGAAGCTCCTATAATTCACCCCTCCACTTT.

Only one count was recorded for this clone. The chain joins TRBV9 to TRBJ2-7; TRBD2 is a possible D gene (6 bases). Per germline, CDR1 SGDLS and CDR2 YYNGEE. V lost 0 bases, J lost 7 bases, and 17 bases lay in between. This CDR3 region has 15 residues. The CDR3 region has the DNA TGTGCCAGCAGCGTAGCCGGTCGGGGGTTTCAAGAGCAGTACTTC. Protein: CASSVAGRGFQEQYF.

This rearrangement joins TRBV21-1 to TRBJ1-4. TRBV21-1 is termed a pseudogene. The CDR3 has 15 amino acids. DNA of the CDR3: TGTGCCAGCAGCAAAGCGCGTGCAACTAATGAAAAACTGTTTTTT. Protein: CASSKARATNEKLFF.